The clone carrying this T cell receptor beta chain occurred once. Its antigen is undetermined. The data are from a study of identical twins. Study-level points and caveats: Findings came from cross-sectional statistics, without long-term follow-up of donors. It was possible that invariant MAIT and iNKT cells partly confounded the zero-insertion analyses.

The CDR3 sequence is 18 residues long. J lost 1 base, V lost 2 bases, and 5 bases had no gene match. CDR1 SGHNT and CDR2 YYREEE come from the germline V gene (reference sequence). Template switching added a universal primer site, and cDNA bore unique molecular identifiers. TCRdb processed the 5' RACE reads anew with MiXCR; each CDR3 protein has one entry. The sample has 400,000 to 500,000 distinct CDR3 sequences; around 20% are singletons. This chain links TRBV5-4 with TRBJ2-1; 14 bases agree with TRBD2. The TCR comes from a man in his forties or fifties in good health. Sequenced material: naive T cells sorted from blood. The DNA of the CDR3 is TGTGCCAGCAGCTTTCCCGGGACTAGCGGGAGTTCCTACAATGAGCAGTTCTTC. Encoded protein: CASSFPGTSGSSYNEQFF.